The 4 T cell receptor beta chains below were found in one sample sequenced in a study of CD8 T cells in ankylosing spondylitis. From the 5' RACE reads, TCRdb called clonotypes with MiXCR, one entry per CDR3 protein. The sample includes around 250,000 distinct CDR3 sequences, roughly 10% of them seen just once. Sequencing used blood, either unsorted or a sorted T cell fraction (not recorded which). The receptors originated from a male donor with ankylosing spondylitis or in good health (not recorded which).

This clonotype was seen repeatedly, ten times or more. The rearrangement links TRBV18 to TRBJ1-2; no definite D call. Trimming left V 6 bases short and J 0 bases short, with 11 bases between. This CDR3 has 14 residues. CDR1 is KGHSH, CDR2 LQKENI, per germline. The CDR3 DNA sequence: TGTGCCAGCTCTGCATATGGACCTAACTATGGCTACACCTTC. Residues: CASSAYGPNYGYTF.

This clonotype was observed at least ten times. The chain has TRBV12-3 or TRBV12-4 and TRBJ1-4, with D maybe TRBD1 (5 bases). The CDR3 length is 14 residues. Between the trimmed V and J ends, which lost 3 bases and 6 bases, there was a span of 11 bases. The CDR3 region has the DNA TGTGCCAGCAGTTTTGTCGGGGGTGATGAAAAACTGTTTTTT. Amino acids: CASSFVGGDEKLFF.

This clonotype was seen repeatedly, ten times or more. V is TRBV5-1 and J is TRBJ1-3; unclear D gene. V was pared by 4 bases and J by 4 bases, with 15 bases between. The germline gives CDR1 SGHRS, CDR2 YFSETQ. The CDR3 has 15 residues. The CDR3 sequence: CASSRSGDNGNTIYF. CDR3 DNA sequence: TGCGCCAGCAGCCGTTCTGGCGATAACGGAAACACCATATATTTT.

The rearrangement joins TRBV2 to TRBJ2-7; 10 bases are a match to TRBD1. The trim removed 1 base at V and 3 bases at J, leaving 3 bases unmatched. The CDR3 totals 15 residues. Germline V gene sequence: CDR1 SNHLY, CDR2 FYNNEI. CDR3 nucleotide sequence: TGTGCCAGCAGTGAAGGGGGGACAGGGGACTACGAGCAGTACTTC. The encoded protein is CASSEGGTGDYEQYF.